Shown below are 15 T cell receptor beta chains from a single sample sequenced in a study of blood T cells in healthy people across ages. The second PCR ran about 6 to 12 cycles with a sample-barcoded 5' primer and J-beta primers. TCRdb re-analysed the 5' RACE reads in MiXCR, keeping a single row per CDR3 protein. This sample has 750,000 to 850,000 distinct CDR3 sequences, with about 25% found just once. This sample was also put to use in a study of T cells of mothers and their children.

Sequences were obtained from blood. Receptors originate from a boy between 5 and 17 years old in good health.

The sample holds a few counts of this clonotype. This sequence joins TRBV7-9 and TRBJ1-1; D is undetermined. Trimming took 1 base from V and 7 from J, leaving 13 bases between them. The CDR3 is 14 amino acids. Germline CDR1 reads SEHNR; CDR2 reads FQNEAQ (reference sequence). CDR3 sequence (DNA): TGTGCCAGCAGCTTAGAAATGGGTCCGTATGAAGCTTTCTTT. This encodes CASSLEMGPYEAFF.

V usage is TRBV2 and J usage is TRBJ2-5, with 9 bases matching TRBD2. The DNA end favors TRBJ2-7, so the J call may be wrong. Looked up from germline, CDR1 is SNHLY and CDR2 is FYNNEI. The CDR3 spans 15 residues. CDR3 residues: CASSVVREGRYEQYF. The CDR3 DNA is TGTGCCAGCAGTGTTGTGCGGGAGGGCCGCTACGAGCAGTACTTC.

The chain couples TRBV7-8 to TRBJ2-5; maybe TRBD1 (5 bases). This CDR3 is 15 amino acids long. Trimming stripped 6 bases from V and 4 bases from J, with 18 bases between. Germline V gene sequence: CDR1 SGHVS, CDR2 FQNEAQ. CDR3 region: CASRSPLGGAETQYF. DNA of the CDR3: TGTGCCAGCAGATCTCCACTTGGTGGGGCAGAGACCCAGTACTTC.

This chain uses TRBV2 with TRBJ2-1; the D is unclear. CDR3 length: 12 residues. Trimming removed 7 bases at V and 8 bases at J, with 12 bases between. Germline assignment: CDR1 SNHLY and CDR2 FYNNEI. The CDR3 region has the DNA TGTGCCAGCATTACCCCTCGGGATGAGCAGTTCTTC. The encoded protein is CASITPRDEQFF.

For the CDR3, the DNA is TGTGCCAGCAGCCTGAATATACGGACAGGCCTCGGAAACACCATATATTTT. The encoded protein is CASSLNIRTGLGNTIYF. The chain recombines TRBV9 with TRBJ1-3; 7 bases align to TRBD1. The CDR3 is made up of 17 amino acids. Germline lookup yields CDR1 SGDLS and CDR2 YYNGEE. Trimming removed 4 bases from V and 4 bases from J; junction bases left unmatched: 14. Full variable domain (missing parts from reference TRBV9 and TRBJ1-3): DSGVTQTPKHLITATGQRVTLRCSPRSGDLSVYWYQQSLDQGLQFLIQYYNGEERAKGNILERFSAQQFPDLHSELNLSSLELGDSALYFCASSLNIRTGLGNTIYFGEGSWLTVV.

The sample holds a few counts of this clonotype. The rearrangement uses TRBV6-5 and TRBJ1-3; D remains unclear. CDR3 length: 13 residues. Trimming stripped 2 bases from V and 4 bases from J, with 6 bases between. Germline V gene sequence: CDR1 MNHEY, CDR2 SVGAGI. As DNA, the CDR3 is TGTGCCAGCAGTTACCCTGGGGGAAACACCATATATTTT. Amino acid sequence: CASSYPGGNTIYF.

This chain uses TRBV10-2 with TRBJ2-3; D is perhaps TRBD2 (5 bases). Trimming removed 2 bases from V and 7 bases from J, with 10 bases in between. This CDR3 is built from 13 residues. Germline loops: CDR1 WSHSY, CDR2 SAAADI. The CDR3, as DNA: TGCGCCAGCAGTGAGCGGGGAACTTATACGCAGTATTTT. Its translation is CASSERGTYTQYF.

This clonotype occurred a few times. The chain is built from TRBV7-2 and TRBJ1-3; TRBD1 is a possible D gene (5 bases). Germline-derived CDR1 and CDR2 are SGHTA and FQGNSA. The V gene lost 5 bases and the J gene lost 3 bases, with 14 bases spanning the gap. The CDR3 totals 15 residues. The CDR3 nucleotides read TGTGCCAGCAGCCCCCCTGGGGCGCGTGGAAACACCATATATTTT. This translates into CASSPPGARGNTIYF.

This clonotype was seen a handful of times. The chain recombines TRBV28 with TRBJ2-1; D is ambiguous. This CDR3 comprises 16 residues. In germline, CDR1 is MDHEN, CDR2 SYDVKM. Trimming pared 3 bases from V and 2 bases from J, leaving 14 bases between. The DNA of the CDR3 is TGTGCCAGCAGTTTTAAGGACGAAAACCCCTACAATGAGCAGTTCTTC. Protein sequence: CASSFKDENPYNEQFF.

In this sample, this clonotype turned up a few times. The chain's CDR3 is CASSLARGSGTYEQYF. In DNA form, the CDR3 reads TGTGCCAGCAGCTTGGCTCGGGGGTCCGGAACCTACGAGCAGTACTTC. This chain joins TRBV5-6 and TRBJ2-7, with D perhaps TRBD2 (6 bases). Trimming removed 0 bases at V and 2 bases at J, with 15 bases between. Germline values: CDR1 SGHDT, CDR2 YYEEEE. This CDR3 is built from 16 residues. Full variable domain (remainder filled in from reference TRBV5-6 and TRBJ2-7): DAGVTQSPTHLIKTRGQQVTLRCSPKSGHDTVSWYQQALGQGPQFIFQYYEEEERQRGNFPDRFSGHQFPNYSSELNVNALLLGDSALYLCASSLARGSGTYEQYFGPGTRLTVT.

The gene calls are TRBV5-1 and TRBJ2-5; TRBD2 matches at 7 bases. V trimming: 0 bases; J trimming: 3 bases; junction bases outside the gene matches: 11. CDR1 and CDR2 from the germline V gene are SGHRS and YFSETQ. The CDR3 has 17 amino acids. The CDR3 sequence: CASSLERAGVAKETQYF. The DNA for the CDR3 is TGCGCCAGCAGCTTGGAAAGGGCGGGAGTGGCAAAAGAGACCCAGTACTTC.

The chain recombines TRBV5-1 with TRBJ2-5; a weak D match, TRBD1 (6 bases). The better agreement between TRBJ2-1 and the DNA end casts doubt on the J call. CDR1 and CDR2 from the germline V gene are SGHRS and YFSETQ. The CDR3 sequence is 14 residues long. The CDR3 spells CASSLVLGGGEQFF. The CDR3 nucleotides are TGCGCCAGCAGCTTGGTCCTTGGGGGCGGGGAGCAGTTCTTC.

The genes are TRBV7-6 and TRBJ2-3; 8 positions match TRBD1. Germline values: CDR1 SGHVS, CDR2 FNYEAQ. V lost 5 bases, J lost 0 bases, and 7 bases stayed unmatched. The CDR3 loop spans 16 amino acids. The CDR3 DNA is TGTGCCAGCAGCCCCCAGGGGGCGACAAGCACAGATACGCAGTATTTT. This codes for CASSPQGATSTDTQYF. Based on the CDR3 plus reference TRBV7-6 and TRBJ2-3, the full variable domain is GAGVSQSPRYKVTKRGQDVALRCDPISGHVSLYWYRQALGQGPEFLTYFNYEAQQDKSGLPNDRFSAERPEGSISTLTIQRTEQRDSAMYRCASSPQGATSTDTQYFGPGTRLTVL.

In its sample, this clonotype was seen a few times. Its ends do not fully match the called genes, so a read error is possible. This chain links TRBV5-6 with TRBJ2-2; maybe TRBD2 (5 bases). CDR1 SGHDT and CDR2 YYEEEE come from the germline V gene. The length of the CDR3 is 14 residues. CDR3 coding DNA: TGTGCCAGCAGCGCAGGACTCCCCACCGAGGAGCTGTTTTTT. Residues: CASSAGLPTEELFF. The whole variable domain, remainder taken from reference TRBV5-6 and TRBJ2-2, is DAGVTQSPTHLIKTRGQQVTLRCSPKSGHDTVSWYQQALGQGPQFIFQYYEEEERQRGNFPDRFSGHQFPNYSSELNVNALLLGDSALYLCASSAGLPTEELFFGEGSRLTVL.

This clonotype was seen a handful of times. V gene TRBV10-3 combines with J gene TRBJ2-5; perhaps D is TRBD1 or TRBD2 (5 bases each). Judging by the DNA end, TRBJ2-1 fits better; the J call may be wrong. The CDR3 is 14 amino acids. CDR1 is ENHRY and CDR2 is SYGVKD in the germline V gene. DNA for the CDR3: TGTGCCAGCTCGAGACTGGGGGTCCGTCGTGAGCAGTTCTTC. This gives the protein CASSRLGVRREQFF.